This TCR beta chain was identified in a study of blood T cells in healthy people across ages (dated by TCRdb to 2013 to 2016). Turning to the overall study: In model experiments, template switching captured roughly one uniquely barcoded TCR beta cDNA molecule for every two T cells. For two donors (one aged 18 to 30 and one aged 80 or older), the study analyzed two additional independent replicas of 1 million unique cDNA reads from the same blood draw. Four age groups were formed from the donors: young (average roughly 15 years), middle-aged (approximately 40), aged (roughly 56) and long-lived (roughly 88). The study measured age-related changes in TCR beta repertoire diversity using deep sequencing normalized with unique cDNA molecular identifiers. To avoid experimental bias, donors of different ages were distributed randomly across sequencing lanes.

This clonotype was seen repeatedly, ten times or more. Its antigen target is currently unknown. One base away there is no much larger clone; base qualities are not given. Libraries were made using 5' RACE. The listed sequencing device is Illumina HiSeq 2500. A second PCR of about 7 to 12 cycles was run with a J-beta primer mix and a sample-barcoded 5' primer. Each TCR beta cDNA molecule received a unique molecular identifier from a template-switch 5' adaptor carrying 12 random nucleotides. Each sample yielded at least 3 million CDR3-containing paired-end reads. The Mint cDNA synthesis kit, primed by a TRBC-specific oligonucleotide, was used to synthesize first-strand cDNA from all RNA. After uracil-DNA glycosylase treatment, a first 18-cycle PCR used universal primers M1SS and BC2_uni_R on all cDNA. In the paper's pipeline: For normalization, 1 million high-quality reads were randomly selected from each sample, with every read carrying a distinct molecular identifier. Reads sharing molecular identifiers were discarded rather than binned into consensus sequences. MiTCR, with a Q25 quality threshold and the strictest error-elimination algorithm, was used for CDR3 identification, clonotype clustering and error correction. A nonparametric unseen species model with Euler transformation was used to estimate lower-bound total TCR beta diversity. The public sequencing data were trimmed at Q25 with fastp and processed into clonotypes with MiXCR by TCRdb, which kept only in-frame beta chains. Rows merge per CDR3 protein into single entries with the most common DNA and genes. The V and J calls and clone size are TCRdb's, not the authors'. This sample gives 650,000 to 700,000 distinct CDR3 sequences in total; over 40% of them show up just once. Jointly, the top ten make up about 13% of the sample.

V lost 2 bases and J lost 5 bases; the stretch between them is 8 bases long. The germline V gene encodes CDR1 SGHRS and CDR2 YFSETQ. The CDR3 runs 13 residues from the cysteine to the phenylalanine. Of all the DNA, just the CDR3 is kept, 39 bases in frame from base 1. What the study reported, not specific to this receptor: The long-lived group showed more naive CD4+ T cells, fewer expanded clones and increased TCR diversity than the aged group, suggesting age selection. A strong correlation was found between observed TCR beta diversity and the percentage of naive T cells measured by flow cytometry. Because donor CMV infection status was unknown, age-related changes in expanded clonotypes were potentially confounded. Estimates of total diversity based on one million sequenced T cells were regarded as lower bounds and as underestimates. Conclusive comparison of naive and antigen-experienced compartments was prevented by the profiling of bulk unsorted PBMCs. As age increased, observed TCR beta diversity per million T cells dropped in a roughly linear way, and a significant reduction was already evident by age about 40.

Systemically healthy Caucasian individuals from Russia, roughly 40 in total and aged about 6 to 95 years, were included as donors. Roughly 9 milliliters of peripheral blood were drawn from each donor into EDTA-treated Vacutainer tubes. Ficoll-Paque density-gradient centrifugation was used to isolate PBMCs, with at least 7 million obtained per sample. Total RNA, at least 6 micrograms per sample, was extracted from PBMCs with Trizol reagent. The percentages of naive CD45RAhigh/CD27high T cells were determined by flow cytometry on a PBMC aliquot from every donor. Input material: blood. This sequence originates from an elderly woman in good health. The sequence joins TRBV5-1 to TRBJ2-1; the D gene is perhaps TRBD1, from 5 matching bases. The nucleotides are TGCGCCAGCAGCTTTCAGGGAAACAATGAGCAGTTCTTC. Its protein reads: CASSFQGNNEQFF.